The 25 T cell receptor beta chains presented below share a single source sample, sequenced in a study of blood T cells in healthy people across ages. The second PCR ran roughly 6 to 12 cycles with a sample-barcoded 5' primer and J-beta primers. Using its own MiXCR run on the 5' RACE reads, TCRdb lists one record per CDR3 protein. Of 1,500,000 or so distinct CDR3 sequences in the sample, approximately 59% are singletons; the top ten hold over 5.5%. What was sequenced was blood. These TCRs come from a man aged 18-30 years in good health.

This clonotype was picked up a small number of times. The chain links TRBV27 to TRBJ2-4; TRBD2 aligns across 13 bases. Germline V gives CDR1 MNHEY, CDR2 SMNVEV (reference sequence). V shed 5 bases, J shed 14 bases, and the junction held 9 bases outside the gene matches. The length of the CDR3 is 14 residues. CDR3 in DNA: TGTGCCAGCAGTCCCGGACTAGCGGGAGACGAAAAGTACTTC. This encodes CASSPGLAGDEKYF.

The chain recombines TRBV29-1 with TRBJ1-2; tentative D call: TRBD1 (5 bases). The V and J ends lost 3 bases and 4 bases respectively, with 9 bases between them. The germline V gene encodes CDR1 SQVTM and CDR2 ANQGSEA. CDR3 length: 12 residues. The CDR3 region has the DNA TGCAGCGTTGAGGGGGATATCTATGGCTACACCTTC. Translation: CSVEGDIYGYTF.

This rearrangement joins TRBV12-3 or TRBV12-4 to TRBJ2-5; 13 nucleotides align to TRBD2. The CDR3 covers 15 residues. V lost 3 bases and J lost 11; bases outside the gene matches: 9. The CDR3 bases are TGTGCCAGCAGTTTGCGGGGGACTAGCGGGAATGAGCAGTACTTC. This gives the protein CASSLRGTSGNEQYF.

CDR3 sequence (DNA): TGTGCCAGCAGCAGGATGTCCTATAATTCACCCCTCCACTTT. It codes for CASSRMSYNSPLHF. The chain joins TRBV9 to TRBJ1-6, with D uncertain. This CDR3 region has 14 residues. V lost 4 bases and J 1 base, leaving 6 bases between the germline ends. Germline V gives CDR1 SGDLS, CDR2 YYNGEE.

V is TRBV2 and J is TRBJ2-7; D possibly corresponds to TRBD2 (6 bases). Germline V gives CDR1 SNHLY, CDR2 FYNNEI. The CDR3 spans 14 residues. The ends were cut back, 8 bases at V and 2 bases at J, with 16 bases in the middle. The CDR3 is CASQRAGFTYEQYF. The CDR3 DNA sequence: TGTGCCAGCCAAAGGGCGGGATTCACCTACGAGCAGTACTTC.

This clonotype was detected only a few times. The chain joins TRBV12-3 or TRBV12-4 to TRBJ2-4; D gene ambiguous. The CDR3 is made up of 12 amino acids. The germline V and J ends were trimmed by 3 bases and 5 bases, with 5 bases remaining between them. In DNA form, the CDR3 reads TGTGCCAGCAGTTTGGCGGAAAACATTCAGTACTTC. Its protein product is CASSLAENIQYF.

The chain is built from TRBV27 and TRBJ2-1; TRBD1 agrees at 9 bases. The CDR3 extends over 16 amino acids. The ends lost 2 bases at V and 4 bases at J; junction bases unmatched: 6. Germline values: CDR1 MNHEY, CDR2 SMNVEV (reference sequence). CDR3 protein: CASSLGGQGPYNEQFF. In DNA form, the CDR3 reads TGTGCCAGCAGTTTAGGGGGACAGGGTCCGTACAATGAGCAGTTCTTC.

V gene TRBV29-1 combines with J gene TRBJ2-3, with D unclear. V lost 1 base, J lost 1 base, and 12 bases lay in between. Germline CDR1 SQVTM, CDR2 ANQGSEA. The CDR3 loop spans 15 amino acids. CDR3 sequence (DNA): TGCAGCGTTGAAGTGTTCCCCCCGGGCACAGATACGCAGTATTTT. This gives the protein CSVEVFPPGTDTQYF.

The chain combines TRBV6-5 with TRBJ2-7, with TRBD1 as a possible D gene (5 bases). Trimming shortened V by 6 bases and J by 2 bases, and 11 bases separated the two germline ends. CDR1 and CDR2 from the germline V gene are MNHEY and SVGAGI. The CDR3 length is 13 residues. For the CDR3, the DNA is TGTGCCAGCAGAAGAGACAGTGCCTACGAGCAGTACTTC. As protein: CASRRDSAYEQYF.

The table lists this clonotype with a few counts. The chain has TRBV4-1 and TRBJ1-4; D is ambiguous. The germline gives CDR1 MGHRA, CDR2 YSYEKL. V shed 5 bases and J shed 5 bases, with 9 bases lying between them. The length of the CDR3 is 13 residues. Here the CDR3 reads CASSDTVNEKLFF. CDR3 bases: TGCGCCAGCAGCGATACAGTAAATGAAAAACTGTTTTTT.

The V and J genes are TRBV5-6 and TRBJ2-3; D uncertain. Looked up from germline, CDR1 is SGHDT and CDR2 is YYEEEE. CDR3 length equals 15 residues. Trimming removed 4 bases from V and 2 bases from J, with 14 bases in between. The CDR3 loop is CASSRPSRATDTQYF. CDR3 DNA: TGTGCCAGCAGCCGTCCGAGCAGAGCCACAGATACGCAGTATTTT.

The chain carries TRBV12-3 or TRBV12-4 and TRBJ2-2; TRBD1 matches at 8 bases. CDR3 length equals 20 residues. The junction had 19 bases not matched to a gene; V was cut back by 3 bases and J by 4 bases. The CDR3 nucleotides are TGTGCCAGCAGTTTTACTATACGGGTGGACAGGGAAGATTCCACCGGGGAGCTGTTTTTT. Protein product: CASSFTIRVDREDSTGELFF.

This clonotype was seen only a few times. V gene TRBV18 combines with J gene TRBJ2-7, with D tentatively TRBD1 (6 bases). Germline V gene data show CDR1 as KGHSH and CDR2 as LQKENI. The CDR3 spans 15 residues. Trimming removed 2 bases at V and 1 base at J, with 12 bases between. The CDR3 DNA reads TGTGCCAGCTCACCAGGGGACACCCATTCCTACGAGCAGTACTTC. Translation: CASSPGDTHSYEQYF.

The J gene is TRBJ1-1, the V gene TRBV6-5; D not certain. V was shortened by 4 bases and J by 5 bases, with 5 bases between the two germline ends. The CDR3 loop spans 11 amino acids. CDR1 and CDR2 (germline): MNHEY, SVGAGI. The CDR3 loop is CASSCGTEAFF. CDR3 coding DNA: TGTGCCAGCAGTTGCGGTACTGAAGCTTTCTTT.

The chain is built from TRBV14 and TRBJ1-6; TRBD1 is a possible D gene (5 bases). The CDR3 extends over 15 amino acids. Germline V gene lookup returns CDR1 SGHDN and CDR2 FVKESK. With 0 bases removed from V and 7 bases from J, the gap between germline ends came to 10 bases. As DNA, the CDR3 is TGTGCCAGCAGCCAAGAATGGGGGACGAATTCACCCCTCCACTTT. This encodes CASSQEWGTNSPLHF.

The chain employs TRBV30 and TRBJ2-5; 7 bases map to TRBD2. Trimming took 3 bases from V and 11 from J; bases not matched to a gene: 9. Looked up from germline, CDR1 is GTSNPN and CDR2 is SVGIG (reference sequence). This CDR3 contains 12 residues. The CDR3 loop is CAWSRRERVQYF. CDR3 nucleotides: TGTGCCTGGAGCAGGCGGGAGCGCGTGCAGTACTTC.

This clonotype was observed a single time. The chain couples TRBV4-3 to TRBJ1-2, with 7 bases lining up with TRBD1. V lost 4 bases and J lost 4; bases outside the gene matches: 15. The length of the CDR3 is 17 residues. Germline loops: CDR1 LGHNA, CDR2 YSLEER. This CDR3 is CASSRAGTELNFYGYTF. The CDR3 nucleotides read TGCGCCAGCAGCCGAGCCGGGACAGAGTTAAACTTCTATGGCTACACCTTC.

This clonotype was counted a few times. The chain uses TRBV25-1 and TRBJ1-2; no clear D. The germline CDR1 and CDR2 sequences are MGHDK and SYGVNS. This CDR3 region has 15 residues. V was cut by 2 bases and J by 2 bases, with 12 bases left in between. The CDR3 protein is CASSELGQENYGYTF. The DNA of the CDR3 is TGTGCCAGCAGTGAACTAGGGCAGGAGAACTATGGCTACACCTTC.

Comments on this clonotype: A junction end diverges from the germline sequence, so it may reflect a read error. This chain joins TRBV7-6 and TRBJ2-3; TRBD1 aligns across 8 bases. The CDR3 covers 18 residues. Germline CDR1 reads SGHVS; CDR2 reads FNYEAQ. The CDR3 region has the DNA TGTGCCAGCTGCTTAGCGAATATCGGACAGGGAATAGTATCTACGCAGTATTTT. It yields the protein CASCLANIGQGIVSTQYF.

The V and J genes are TRBV27 and TRBJ2-2, with a weak D call TRBD1 (6 bases). This CDR3 has 15 residues. The V and J ends lost 1 base and 3 bases respectively, with 9 bases between them. Per the germline V gene, CDR1 is MNHEY and CDR2 is SMNVEV (reference sequence). CDR3 bases: TGTGCCAGCAGTTTATTCCCAGGGGACACCGGGGAGCTGTTTTTT. Translated: CASSLFPGDTGELFF.

The sample holds one count of this clonotype. The chain uses TRBV5-1 and TRBJ2-7, with D tentatively TRBD1 or TRBD2 (6 bases each). V was shortened by 4 bases and J by 6 bases, with 14 bases between the two germline ends. Germline V gene lookup returns CDR1 SGHRS and CDR2 YFSETQ. CDR3 length: 13 residues. The CDR3 region has the DNA TGCGCCAGCAGCGACACAGGGACTGGCGAGCAGTACTTC. Residues: CASSDTGTGEQYF.

The V call is TRBV12-3 or TRBV12-4, the J call TRBJ2-6; D gene ambiguous. CDR3 length equals 15 residues. Deletions cut 6 bases from V and 0 bases from J, with 9 bases between. The CDR3 is CASSSTNSGANVLTF. The CDR3 DNA reads as TGTGCCAGCAGCTCCACTAACTCTGGGGCCAACGTCCTGACTTTC.

This clonotype came up a few times. The chain recombines TRBV6-6 with TRBJ1-2; 7 bases are a match to TRBD1. V lost 6 bases to trimming and J lost 8 bases; unmatched junction nucleotides: 12. From germline, CDR1 is MNHNY and CDR2 SVGAGI (reference sequence). CDR3 size: 14 residues. The CDR3 reads CASSFDRARSGYTF. CDR3 DNA sequence: TGTGCCAGCAGCTTTGACAGGGCCAGGTCGGGCTACACCTTC.

The chain recombines TRBV29-1 with TRBJ2-2; TRBD2 is a possible D gene (5 bases). The CDR3 totals 14 residues. V dropped 7 bases and J dropped 4 bases, with 16 bases sitting between them. From germline, CDR1 is SQVTM and CDR2 ANQGSEA. As DNA, the CDR3 is TGCAGCGCTGGTTCACTAGGACTCACCGGGGAGCTGTTTTTT. Protein: CSAGSLGLTGELFF.

Regarding this clonotype: This may stem from a read error, because a much larger clone lies one nucleotide away. V and J are TRBV4-3 and TRBJ2-5; D is perhaps TRBD1 (5 bases). The J call is doubtful: the DNA matches TRBJ2-7 better. CDR3 length equals 14 residues. Germline lookup yields CDR1 LGHNA and CDR2 YSLEER. The CDR3 protein is CTSSQEIGDYEQYF. DNA of the CDR3: TGCACCAGCAGCCAAGAAATAGGGGACTACGAGCAGTACTTC.